The clone carrying this T cell receptor (beta chain) was picked up a small number of times. The CDR3 loop spans 15 amino acids. Germline values: CDR1 KGHSH, CDR2 LQKENI. V lost 1 base and J lost 2, with 10 bases in between. This sample stems from a study of response to subunit inactivated influenza vaccine. MiXCR was run by TCRdb on the RT-PCR reads, yielding one entry per CDR3 protein. This sample yields 600,000 to 700,000 distinct CDR3 sequences, of which 13% to 15% are seen a single time; approximately 7.6% belongs to the top ten. The sequencing here drew on PBMCs from blood, taken roughly 15 days before vaccination. The clonotype was recovered from a man aged 45-65 years who received an inactivated influenza vaccine. The chain combines TRBV18 with TRBJ2-3; D possibly corresponds to TRBD1 (6 bases). The DNA of the CDR3 is TGTGCCAGCTCACCACTTGGACAGAACACAGATACGCAGTATTTT. It yields the protein CASSPLGQNTDTQYF.